The following is a T cell receptor (beta chain) sequence with its context. This sample is drawn from a study of blood T cell repertoires in COVID-19. Study context: There were acute and convalescent COVID-19 samples, and they came from the United States, Italy and Spain.

In the original workflow: Counts of nucleated cells, estimated from reference gene primer amplification, were obtained. Method: immunoSEQ multiplex PCR; TCRdb's copy keeps in-frame clones and lacks some. V and J calls and clone size are as listed in that table; D and trimming were resolved from the DNA. The sample has 190,000 or so clones; roughly 83% are singletons. The CDR3 totals 15 residues. Trimming took 4 bases from V and 7 from J, leaving 17 bases between them. Germline CDR1 PRHDT, CDR2 FYEKMQ (reference sequence). Allocation to cohorts depended on clinical history reported by the participants. Cohort 3 recovered donors had two negative PCRs, clearance, or symptom resolution.

Sequencing was carried out using PBMCs or T cells enriched from blood (not recorded which). V and J are TRBV13 and TRBJ1-5, with a possible D match to TRBD1 (5 bases). The TCR was taken from a woman aged 30 to 39 who had recovered from COVID-19. The CDR3 loop is CASSSGGNQGQPQHF. The CDR3 coding sequence is TGTGCCAGCAGCTCCGGGGGTAATCAGGGACAGCCCCAGCATTTT.